This T cell receptor beta chain was observed in a study of cytomegalovirus exposure and HLA in healthy donors. In the PCR, 60 Vbeta and 13 Jbeta primers were used. Clones were read by immunoSEQ multiplex PCR, and TCRdb kept only the in-frame ones, dropping some. The sample lists more than 95,000 clones, around 64% occurring once. CDR3 length: 12 residues. This clone was counted a single time. Other DNA sequences in the sample encode the same CDR3. The receptor was isolated from a man in his sixties in good health and CMV-seronegative. The V and J genes are TRBV1 and TRBJ1-1. TRBV1 corresponds to a pseudogene. Sequenced material: PBMCs. The CDR3 reads CTSSHPRRQAFF. The CDR3 nucleotides read TGCACCAGCAGCCACCCACGGCGGCAAGCTTTCTTT.